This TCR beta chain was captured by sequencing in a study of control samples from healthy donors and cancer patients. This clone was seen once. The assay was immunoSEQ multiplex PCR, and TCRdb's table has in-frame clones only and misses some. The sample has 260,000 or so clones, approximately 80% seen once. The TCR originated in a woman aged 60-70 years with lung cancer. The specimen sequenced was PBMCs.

Here the CDR3 reads CASKRGASYNEQFF. DNA for the CDR3: TGTGCCAGTAAGAGGGGGGCATCTTACAATGAGCAGTTCTTC. The rearrangement links TRBV19 to TRBJ2-1; D assignment may be TRBD1 or TRBD2 (6 bases each). Germline V gene sequence: CDR1 LNHDA, CDR2 SQIVND (reference sequence). The CDR3 runs 14 residues. Trimming pared 7 bases from V and 4 bases from J, leaving 14 bases between.